One T cell receptor (beta chain) is described in this entry. This entry belongs to a study of early stage breast cancer tumors. Germline V gene data show CDR1 as SQVTM and CDR2 as ANQGSEA. V gave up 6 bases and J gave up 3 bases; unmatched junction bases: 5. The CDR3 extends over 14 amino acids. Libraries were prepared by immunoSEQ multiplex PCR; TCRdb keeps only in-frame clonotypes and omits some of them. The sample contains about 63,000 clones, roughly 80% of which appear only once. The rearrangement uses TRBV29-1 and TRBJ2-2; 9 bases fit TRBD2. This TCR was recovered from a person between 30 and 45 years old with breast cancer. Input material: blood. CDR3 residues: CSVVAGVDTGELFF. Here the CDR3 DNA reads TGCAGCGTGGTAGCGGGAGTAGACACCGGGGAGCTGTTTTTT.